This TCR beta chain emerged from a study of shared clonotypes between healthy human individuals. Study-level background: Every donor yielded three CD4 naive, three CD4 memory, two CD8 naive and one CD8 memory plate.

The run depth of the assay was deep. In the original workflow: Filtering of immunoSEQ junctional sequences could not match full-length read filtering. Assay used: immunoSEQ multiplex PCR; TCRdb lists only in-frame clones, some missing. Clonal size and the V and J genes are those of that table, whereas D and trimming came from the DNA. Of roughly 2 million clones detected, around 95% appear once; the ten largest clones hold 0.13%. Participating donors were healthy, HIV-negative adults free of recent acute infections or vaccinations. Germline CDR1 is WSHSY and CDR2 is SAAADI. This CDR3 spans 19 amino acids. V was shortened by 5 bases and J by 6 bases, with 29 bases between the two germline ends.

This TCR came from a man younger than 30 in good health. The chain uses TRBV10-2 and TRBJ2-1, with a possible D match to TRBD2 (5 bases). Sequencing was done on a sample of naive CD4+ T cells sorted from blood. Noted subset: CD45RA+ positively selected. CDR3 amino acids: CASSPDYARARIRPNEQFF. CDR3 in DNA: TGCGCCAGCAGTCCGGATTACGCGAGGGCTAGGATTCGACCCAATGAGCAGTTCTTC.